This entry lists 21 T cell receptor beta chains sequenced from one sample in a study of blood T cells in healthy people across ages. Primed by a sample-barcoded 5' primer and a J-beta primer mix, a second PCR proceeded for about 7 to 12 cycles. Each CDR3 protein is one row after TCRdb ran MiXCR on the 5' RACE reads. The sample records 1.5 million or so distinct CDR3 sequences, roughly 43% being singletons. The specimen sequenced was blood. Receptors were obtained from a woman aged 18 to 35 in good health.

The table lists this clonotype with a few counts. This chain connects TRBV7-2 to TRBJ2-3, with D perhaps TRBD1 (6 bases). The CDR3 covers 15 residues. Germline lookup yields CDR1 SGHTA and CDR2 FQGNSA. V gave up 4 bases and J gave up 0 bases, with 11 bases separating them. The CDR3 here is CASSSQGISTDTQYF. The CDR3 DNA sequence: TGTGCCAGCAGCTCTCAGGGGATAAGCACAGATACGCAGTATTTT.

The chain combines TRBV4-2 with TRBJ2-2; weak D call: TRBD1 (6 bases). Trimming removed 3 bases from V and 2 bases from J, with 22 bases in between. The CDR3 extends over 19 amino acids. CDR1 LGHNA and CDR2 YNFKEQ come from the germline V gene. CDR3 region: CASSHLPRQVDFNTGELFF. CDR3 sequence (DNA): TGTGCCAGCAGCCACCTCCCTCGACAGGTTGATTTCAACACCGGGGAGCTGTTTTTT.

This clonotype has just a few counts. The chain employs TRBV6-6 and TRBJ1-2, with 11 positions matching TRBD1. Germline V gene sequence: CDR1 MNHNY, CDR2 SVGAGI (reference sequence). The CDR3 runs 15 residues. V was pared by 5 bases and J by 3 bases, with 5 bases of the junction left unmatched. CDR3 in amino acids: CASSARDRGYYGYTF. The CDR3 coding sequence is TGTGCCAGCAGTGCCCGGGACAGGGGGTACTATGGCTACACCTTC.

The chain is built from TRBV2 and TRBJ2-5; possibly TRBD1 for D (5 bases). The DNA matches TRBJ2-7 better at its end, which makes the J call doubtful. Germline CDR1 is SNHLY and CDR2 is FYNNEI. The CDR3 extends over 14 amino acids. CDR3 DNA sequence: TGTGCCAGCAGATTGGGGCCTAAACACTACGAGCAGTACTTC. This codes for CASRLGPKHYEQYF.

On this clonotype: Mismatch with germline at one junction end may stem from a read error. The gene calls are TRBV2 and TRBJ2-2, with TRBD1 as a possible D gene (5 bases). The CDR3 is made up of 14 amino acids. Germline lookup yields CDR1 SNHLY and CDR2 FYNNEI. The CDR3 sequence is CASSGGRGTGELFF. The CDR3 nucleotides are TGTGCCAGTAGTGGCGGAAGGGGCACCGGGGAGCTGTTTTTT.

The chain employs TRBV7-3 and TRBJ2-5; 9 bases match TRBD2. Germline V gene sequence: CDR1 SGHTA, CDR2 FQGTGA. The junction had 4 bases not matched to a gene; V was cut back by 0 bases and J by 2 bases. The CDR3 consists of 16 residues. The CDR3: CASSLTASGVQETQYF. Written as DNA, the CDR3 is TGTGCCAGCAGCTTAACGGCTAGCGGGGTTCAAGAGACCCAGTACTTC.

This clonotype was observed at least ten times. The J gene is TRBJ2-3, the V gene TRBV5-1; D is uncertain. V lost 4 bases to trimming and J lost 1 base, with 13 bases between them. The germline V gene encodes CDR1 SGHRS and CDR2 YFSETQ. The length of the CDR3 is 15 residues. This CDR3 is CASSPNTKGTDTQYF. The DNA for the CDR3 is TGCGCCAGCAGCCCGAACACAAAAGGCACAGATACGCAGTATTTT.

V gene TRBV29-1 combines with J gene TRBJ1-2, with D unclear. This CDR3 region has 12 residues. Trimming removed 6 bases from V and 8 bases from J, with 16 bases in between. The germline gives CDR1 SQVTM, CDR2 ANQGSEA. The CDR3 sequence is CSVPDLWEGYTF. The CDR3 DNA follows: TGCAGCGTCCCAGACCTCTGGGAGGGCTACACCTTC.

The V call is TRBV27, the J call TRBJ2-5; D gene uncertain. CDR1 is MNHEY, CDR2 SMNVEV, per germline (reference sequence). CDR3 length: 15 residues. Trimming left V 5 bases short and J 5 bases short, with 18 bases between. The DNA for the CDR3 is TGTGCCAGCAGTGAGTCACTAAGTATCTCTGAGACCCAGTACTTC. Translated, it gives CASSESLSISETQYF.

This chain joins TRBV7-6 and TRBJ2-3; D might be TRBD2 (5 bases). This CDR3 has 13 residues. The germline V gene has CDR1 SGHVS and CDR2 FNYEAQ. V shed 5 bases and J shed 7 bases, with 13 bases lying between them. The DNA for the CDR3 is TGTGCCAGCAGCCTGGAGGCCGGATATACGCAGTATTTT. Protein: CASSLEAGYTQYF.

The rearrangement uses TRBV11-2 and TRBJ2-5, with TRBD1 matching 10 bases. Germline V gene lookup returns CDR1 SGHAT and CDR2 FQNNGV. CDR3 length equals 18 residues. V was pared by 2 bases and J by 11 bases, with 20 bases of the junction left unmatched. The CDR3 loop reads CASSLTRQGANTYNEQYF. Here the CDR3 DNA reads TGTGCCAGCAGCTTAACCCGACAGGGGGCTAATACCTACAATGAGCAGTACTTC.

This clonotype was detected ten times or more. The rearrangement uses TRBV4-3 and TRBJ2-1; 9 positions agree with TRBD2. Germline CDR1 LGHNA, CDR2 YSLEER. V dropped 4 bases and J dropped 2; count of bases not matched to a gene: 3. The CDR3 length is 15 residues. CDR3 nucleotide sequence: TGCGCCAGCAGCCCCCGACTAGCGGCCTACAATGAGCAGTTCTTC. This sequence encodes CASSPRLAAYNEQFF.

The CDR3 sequence: CAWSPGSEQYF. The CDR3 DNA reads TGTGCCTGGAGTCCGGGTAGCGAGCAGTACTTC. The chain uses TRBV30 and TRBJ2-7; no clear D. There are 11 residues in the CDR3. From germline, CDR1 is GTSNPN and CDR2 SVGIG (reference sequence). V lost 2 bases and J 6 bases, leaving 8 bases between the germline ends.

The V and J genes are TRBV13 and TRBJ1-2; tentative D call: TRBD1 (6 bases). The CDR3 sequence is 14 residues long. Germline lookup yields CDR1 PRHDT and CDR2 FYEKMQ (reference sequence). Trimming left V 5 bases short and J 1 base short, with 11 bases between. CDR3 in amino acids: CASSMNRVNYGYTF. The DNA for the CDR3 is TGTGCCAGCAGCATGAACAGGGTTAACTATGGCTACACCTTC.

This sequence joins TRBV7-2 and TRBJ1-1; D unresolved. Trimming stripped 5 bases from V and 6 bases from J, with 7 bases between. Germline V CDR1 and CDR2: SGHTA, FQGNSA. The CDR3 runs to 11 residues. This CDR3 is CASSPMAEAFF. In DNA, the CDR3 is TGTGCCAGCAGCCCCATGGCTGAAGCTTTCTTT. The variable domain in full, completed from reference TRBV7-2 and TRBJ1-1, reads GAGVSQSPSNKVTEKGKDVELRCDPISGHTALYWYRQSLGQGLEFLIYFQGNSAPDKSGLPSDRFSAERTGGSVSTLTIQRTQQEDSAVYLCASSPMAEAFFGQGTRLTVV.

On this clonotype itself: This may be a read error, as it is one base from a much larger clone. The J gene is TRBJ1-2, the V gene TRBV7-2; D is unresolved. Germline V gene lookup returns CDR1 SGHTA and CDR2 FQGNSA. V gave up 3 bases and J gave up 10 bases, with 15 bases separating them. This CDR3 spans 13 amino acids. The CDR3 bases are TGTGCCAGCAGCTTGAAGGCGCTAGGTGACTACACCTTC. Translation gives CASSLKALGDYTF.

The rearrangement uses TRBV7-6 and TRBJ1-6; no firm D call. The germline gives CDR1 SGHVS, CDR2 FNYEAQ. Trimming left V 0 bases short and J 7 bases short, with 7 bases between. CDR3 length: 14 amino acids. This chain's CDR3 is CASSLAQQNSPLHF. The CDR3 nucleotides read TGTGCCAGCAGCTTAGCCCAGCAGAATTCACCCCTCCACTTT.

The chain employs TRBV7-9 and TRBJ1-2; no clear D. Trimming pared 5 bases from V and 7 bases from J, leaving 14 bases between. Germline CDR1 is SEHNR and CDR2 is FQNEAQ (reference sequence). The CDR3 covers 13 residues. CDR3 region: CASSQTDETGYTF. The DNA of the CDR3 is TGTGCCAGCAGCCAAACAGATGAGACTGGCTACACCTTC.

V usage is TRBV10-3 and J usage is TRBJ2-5; 7 nucleotides align to TRBD1. The end of the DNA aligns better with TRBJ2-7, so the J call may be wrong. Germline V gene sequence: CDR1 ENHRY, CDR2 SYGVKD. The CDR3 sequence is 13 residues long. Here the CDR3 DNA reads TGTGCCATCGGTGGGACAGCTGCCTACGAGCAGTACTTC. It encodes CAIGGTAAYEQYF.

This clonotype came up many times. V is TRBV29-1 and J is TRBJ2-1; D call uncertain. V was clipped by 0 bases and J by 5 bases, with 8 bases between them. There are 13 residues in the CDR3. Germline V gene sequence: CDR1 SQVTM, CDR2 ANQGSEA. DNA of the CDR3: TGCAGCGTTGAAGACGGAGAGAACAATGAGCAGTTCTTC. As protein: CSVEDGENNEQFF.

This chain uses TRBV6-5 with TRBJ1-1; D not certain. From germline, CDR1 is MNHEY and CDR2 SVGAGI. Trimming removed 5 bases from V and 0 bases from J, with 13 bases in between. The length of the CDR3 is 15 residues. CDR3 coding DNA: TGTGCCAGCAGTCTCTCTGGGGATATGAACACTGAAGCTTTCTTT. It translates to CASSLSGDMNTEAFF.